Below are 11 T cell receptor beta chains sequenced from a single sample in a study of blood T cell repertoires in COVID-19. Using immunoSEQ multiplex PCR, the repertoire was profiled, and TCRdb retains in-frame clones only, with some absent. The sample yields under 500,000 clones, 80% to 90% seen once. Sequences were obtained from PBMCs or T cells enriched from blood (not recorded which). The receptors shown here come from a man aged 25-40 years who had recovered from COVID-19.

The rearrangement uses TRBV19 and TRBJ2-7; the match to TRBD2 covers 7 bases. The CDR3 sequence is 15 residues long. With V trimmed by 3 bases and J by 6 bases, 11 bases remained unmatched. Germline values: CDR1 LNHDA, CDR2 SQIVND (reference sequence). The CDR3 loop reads CASSISGEGPTEQYF. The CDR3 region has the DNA TGTGCCAGTAGTATTTCCGGGGAGGGACCTACCGAGCAGTACTTC.

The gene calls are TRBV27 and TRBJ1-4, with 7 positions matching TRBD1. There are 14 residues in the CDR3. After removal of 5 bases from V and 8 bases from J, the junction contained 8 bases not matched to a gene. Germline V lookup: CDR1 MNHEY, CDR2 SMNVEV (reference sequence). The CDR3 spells CASSSRGDGEKLFF. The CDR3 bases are TGTGCCAGCAGTAGCAGGGGGGACGGGGAAAAACTGTTTTTT.

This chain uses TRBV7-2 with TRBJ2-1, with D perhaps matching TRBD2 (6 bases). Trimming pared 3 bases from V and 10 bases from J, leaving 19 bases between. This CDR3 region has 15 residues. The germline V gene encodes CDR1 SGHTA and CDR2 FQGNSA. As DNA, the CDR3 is TGTGCCAGCAGCTTCCTAGGACTCGCGGAGGGGGAGCAGTTCTTC. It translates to CASSFLGLAEGEQFF.

The CDR3 region is CASSLRQALHYEQYF. CDR3 DNA: TGTGCCAGCAGCTTACGCCAGGCCCTTCACTACGAGCAGTACTTC. The rearrangement joins TRBV7-8 to TRBJ2-7; D gene uncertain. V dropped 2 bases and J dropped 3 bases, with 14 bases sitting between them. This CDR3 region has 15 residues. The germline V gene encodes CDR1 SGHVS and CDR2 FQNEAQ.

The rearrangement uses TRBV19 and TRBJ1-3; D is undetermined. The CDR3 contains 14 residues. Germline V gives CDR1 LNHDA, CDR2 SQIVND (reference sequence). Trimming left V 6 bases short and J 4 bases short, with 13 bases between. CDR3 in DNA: TGTGCCAGTAGCTACTACCAGAAAGGAAACACCATATATTTT. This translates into CASSYYQKGNTIYF.

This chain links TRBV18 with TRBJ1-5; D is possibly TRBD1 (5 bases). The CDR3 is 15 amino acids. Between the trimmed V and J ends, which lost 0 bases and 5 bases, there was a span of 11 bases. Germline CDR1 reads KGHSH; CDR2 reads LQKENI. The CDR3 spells CASSPPQGGDQPQHF. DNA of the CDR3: TGTGCCAGCTCACCACCGCAGGGAGGAGATCAGCCCCAGCATTTT.

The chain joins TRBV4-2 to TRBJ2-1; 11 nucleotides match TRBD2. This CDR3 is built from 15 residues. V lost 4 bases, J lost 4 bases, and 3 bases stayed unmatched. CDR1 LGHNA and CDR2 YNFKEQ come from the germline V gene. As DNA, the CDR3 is TGTGCCAGCAGCCCAGGACTAGCGGGTTACAATGAGCAGTTCTTC. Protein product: CASSPGLAGYNEQFF.

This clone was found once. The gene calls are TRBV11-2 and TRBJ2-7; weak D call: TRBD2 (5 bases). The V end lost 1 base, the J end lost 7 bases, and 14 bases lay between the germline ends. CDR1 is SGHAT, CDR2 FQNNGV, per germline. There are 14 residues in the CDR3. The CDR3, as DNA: TGTGCCAGCAGCTTAGGGTCCAGAACGGGGGAGCAGTACTTC. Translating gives CASSLGSRTGEQYF.

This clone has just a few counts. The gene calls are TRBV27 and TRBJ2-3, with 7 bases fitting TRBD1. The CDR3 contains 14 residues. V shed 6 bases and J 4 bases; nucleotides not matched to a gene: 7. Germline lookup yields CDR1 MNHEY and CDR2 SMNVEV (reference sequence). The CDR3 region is CASSPGQVADTQYF. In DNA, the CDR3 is TGTGCCAGCAGCCCAGGACAGGTGGCAGATACGCAGTATTTT.

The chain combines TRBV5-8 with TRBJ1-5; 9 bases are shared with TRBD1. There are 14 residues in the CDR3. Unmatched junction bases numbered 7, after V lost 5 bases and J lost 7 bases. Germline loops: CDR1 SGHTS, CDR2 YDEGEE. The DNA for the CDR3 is TGTGCCAGCAGTTCGACAGGGGGGTTGCAGCCCCAGCATTTT. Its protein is CASSSTGGLQPQHF.

The CDR3 is CASSQDSVSSNQPQHF. The CDR3 nucleotides read TGCGCCAGCAGCCAAGATTCGGTGTCTAGCAATCAGCCCCAGCATTTT. The chain couples TRBV4-1 to TRBJ1-5; no clear D. Germline V gene sequence: CDR1 MGHRA, CDR2 YSYEKL. V lost 0 bases, J lost 0 bases, and 9 bases lay in between. This CDR3 comprises 16 residues.